These T cell receptor beta chains were read from a single sample in a study of blood T cell repertoires in COVID-19. Sequencing used immunoSEQ multiplex PCR; TCRdb keeps in-frame clones, though not all of them. The repertoire includes around 99,000 clones, about 87% of them detected once, and 6% to 7% sits in the top ten. The sample was peripheral blood. These receptor sequences come from a woman aged 45-59 years with acute or convalescent COVID-19. Both conserved end residues are part of each CDR3. D genes are given only for firm matches. Rows may omit the clone size; those that give it use once, few, many or a size class.

clone_size: -; j_call: TRBJ2-6; cdr3_length: 15; d_call: -; v_call: TRBV18; cdr3_aa: CASSQGTTGANVLTF; cdr3_nt: TGTGCCAGCTCACAAGGGACAACCGGGGCCAACGTCCTGACTTTC
clone_size: many; j_call: TRBJ1-5; cdr3_length: 12; d_call: -; v_call: TRBV6-6; cdr3_aa: CASTGDYQPQHF; cdr3_nt: TGTGCCAGCACCGGGGACTATCAGCCCCAGCATTTT
clone_size: -; j_call: TRBJ1-1; cdr3_length: 13; d_call: -; v_call: TRBV18; cdr3_aa: CASSTRSNTEAFF; cdr3_nt: TGTGCCAGCTCAACCCGGAGCAACACTGAAGCTTTCTTT
clone_size: once; j_call: TRBJ2-5; cdr3_length: 13; d_call: -; v_call: TRBV28; cdr3_aa: CASSFQIQETQYF; cdr3_nt: TGTGCCAGCAGTTTTCAGATACAAGAGACCCAGTACTTC
clone_size: -; j_call: TRBJ1-2; cdr3_length: 19; d_call: TRBD1; v_call: TRBV6-2/TRBV6-3; cdr3_aa: CASSYLTTTGGITNYGYTF; cdr3_nt: TGTGCCAGCAGTTACCTCACTACGACAGGGGGCATCACTAACTATGGCTACACCTTC
clone_size: once; j_call: TRBJ2-7; cdr3_length: 13; d_call: TRBD1; v_call: TRBV2; cdr3_aa: CASSEDRGLEQYF; cdr3_nt: TGTGCCAGCAGTGAAGACAGGGGGCTCGAGCAGTACTTC
clone_size: -; j_call: TRBJ1-1; cdr3_length: 15; d_call: TRBD1; v_call: TRBV5-4; cdr3_aa: CASSPDRGTNTEAFF; cdr3_nt: TGTGCCAGCAGCCCAGACAGGGGTACGAACACTGAAGCTTTCTTT
clone_size: -; j_call: TRBJ1-1; cdr3_length: 12; d_call: TRBD1; v_call: TRBV12-5; cdr3_aa: CASQGADTEAFF; cdr3_nt: TGTGCTAGCCAGGGGGCAGACACTGAAGCTTTCTTT
clone_size: -; j_call: TRBJ2-7; cdr3_length: 16; d_call: -; v_call: TRBV3-1/TRBV3-2; cdr3_aa: CASSLRGGGATGEQYF; cdr3_nt: TGTGCCAGCAGCTTACGGGGAGGCGGGGCGACAGGGGAGCAGTACTTC
clone_size: few; j_call: TRBJ2-5; cdr3_length: 16; d_call: TRBD2; v_call: TRBV6-5; cdr3_aa: CASSYRGGMRQETQYF; cdr3_nt: TGTGCCAGCAGTTACCGGGGGGGTATGAGACAAGAGACCCAGTACTTC
clone_size: -; j_call: TRBJ1-4; cdr3_length: 15; d_call: TRBD1; v_call: TRBV7-3; cdr3_aa: CASSFGQGDNEKLFF; cdr3_nt: TGTGCCAGCAGCTTCGGACAGGGTGATAATGAAAAACTGTTTTTT
clone_size: -; j_call: TRBJ2-1; cdr3_length: 14; d_call: TRBD2; v_call: TRBV10-3; cdr3_aa: CAISEGLAGAEQFF; cdr3_nt: TGTGCCATCAGTGAGGGGCTAGCGGGGGCAGAGCAGTTCTTC
clone_size: -; j_call: TRBJ2-1; cdr3_length: 15; d_call: -; v_call: TRBV14; cdr3_aa: CASSLGGSRGHEQFF; cdr3_nt: TGTGCCAGCAGCCTGGGGGGATCGCGAGGACATGAGCAGTTCTTC
clone_size: -; j_call: TRBJ1-2; cdr3_length: 17; d_call: -; v_call: TRBV4-2; cdr3_aa: CASSQGGLQVLGYGYTF; cdr3_nt: TGTGCCAGCAGCCAAGGGGGGCTACAGGTACTAGGGTATGGCTACACCTTC
clone_size: -; j_call: TRBJ2-7; cdr3_length: 15; d_call: -; v_call: TRBV7-9; cdr3_aa: CASSSGPSVPGEQYF; cdr3_nt: TGTGCCAGCAGTTCGGGCCCTAGCGTCCCCGGCGAGCAGTACTTC
clone_size: -; j_call: TRBJ2-2; cdr3_length: 16; d_call: TRBD1; v_call: TRBV5-1; cdr3_aa: CASSPRTGGDTGELFF; cdr3_nt: TGCGCCAGCAGCCCGCGGACAGGGGGCGACACCGGGGAGCTGTTTTTT
clone_size: once; j_call: TRBJ1-1; cdr3_length: 14; d_call: -; v_call: TRBV5-6; cdr3_aa: CASSLSGVGTEAFF; cdr3_nt: TGTGCCAGCAGCTTGTCGGGGGTGGGCACTGAAGCTTTCTTT
clone_size: -; j_call: TRBJ2-7; cdr3_length: 14; d_call: -; v_call: TRBV30; cdr3_aa: CAWSEQAVKYEQYF; cdr3_nt: TGTGCCTGGAGTGAACAGGCAGTGAAGTACGAGCAGTACTTC
clone_size: -; j_call: TRBJ2-3; cdr3_length: 16; d_call: -; v_call: TRBV9; cdr3_aa: CASSVAGETSTDTQYF; cdr3_nt: TGTGCCAGCAGCGTAGCAGGGGAGACTTCCACAGATACGCAGTATTTT
clone_size: -; j_call: TRBJ1-1; cdr3_length: 13; d_call: -; v_call: TRBV6-2/TRBV6-3; cdr3_aa: CATSTVMNTEAFF; cdr3_nt: TGTGCCACCAGCACAGTCATGAACACTGAAGCTTTCTTT